This paragraph covers one T cell receptor beta chain sequence. Its antigen remains unidentified. Combining a sample-barcoded 5' primer with a J-beta primer mix, a second PCR ran for 7 to 11 cycles. TCRdb used MiXCR to reprocess the 5' RACE reads, holding one entry per CDR3 protein. The data show around 1.5 million distinct CDR3 sequences, roughly 59% seen once. The data derive from a study of blood T cells in healthy people across ages. The CDR3 totals 14 residues. Germline V lookup: CDR1 SGHVS, CDR2 FQNEAQ. Per-sample yields of isolated PBMCs were at least 6.5 million. Extracted total RNA amounted to at least 5.5 micrograms for each sample. Whole-study results and caveats: TCR beta diversity was tightly associated with the proportion of naive T cells. Long-lived donors had more naive CD4+ cells and higher diversity than aged donors.

Sequences were obtained from blood. This clonotype was obtained from a man aged 18 to 30 in good health. J is TRBJ2-4 and V is TRBV7-8, with 7 bases fitting TRBD1. The J call may be faulty, since TRBJ2-7 better matches the DNA end. The CDR3 sequence is CASSSGTAATEQYF. The DNA for the CDR3 is TGTGCCAGCAGCTCAGGGACAGCTGCGACCGAGCAGTACTTC.